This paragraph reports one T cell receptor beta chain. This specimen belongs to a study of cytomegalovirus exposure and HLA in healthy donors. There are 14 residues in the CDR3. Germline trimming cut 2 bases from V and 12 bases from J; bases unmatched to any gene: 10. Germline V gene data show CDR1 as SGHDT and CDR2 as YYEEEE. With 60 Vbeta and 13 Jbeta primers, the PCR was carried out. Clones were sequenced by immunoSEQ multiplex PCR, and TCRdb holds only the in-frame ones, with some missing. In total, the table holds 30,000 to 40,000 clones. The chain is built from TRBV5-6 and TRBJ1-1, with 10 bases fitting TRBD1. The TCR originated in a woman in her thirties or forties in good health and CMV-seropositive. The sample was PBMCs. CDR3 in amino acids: CASSLWGQGRRTFF. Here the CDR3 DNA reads TGTGCCAGCAGCTTATGGGGACAGGGGAGAAGGACTTTCTTT.